The entry below describes one T cell receptor beta chain. V gave up 3 bases and J gave up 4 bases, with 8 bases separating them. The CDR3 is 13 residues long. Per germline, CDR1 ENHRY and CDR2 SYGVKD. The method was immunoSEQ multiplex PCR; TCRdb's version includes in-frame clones alone and lacks a portion of them. This sample has around 160,000 clones, with 88% found just once. The data were taken from a study of blood T cell repertoires in COVID-19. Study as a whole: Acute and convalescent COVID-19 samples came from the United States, Italy and Spain.

The chain links TRBV10-3 to TRBJ2-3, with D maybe TRBD1 (6 bases). The clonotype comes from a woman in her twenties or thirties with acute COVID-19. Material for sequencing was PBMCs or T cells enriched from blood (not recorded which). CDR3 region: CAISDGGPDTQYF. The CDR3 DNA reads as TGTGCCATCAGTGATGGGGGCCCAGATACGCAGTATTTT.